A selection of T cell receptor beta chains follows, all from one sample in a study of T cells after yellow fever vaccination. Each CDR3 protein gets one entry after TCRdb re-called the 5' RACE reads with MiXCR. Among 200,000 to 300,000 distinct CDR3 sequences, around 6.7% were seen once, and the ten largest hold approximately 1%. The sequences come from CD4+ T cells sorted from PBMCs, collected on the day of the yellow fever booster vaccination. The receptors derive from a man younger than 40 who received the YFV17D yellow fever vaccine. Each CDR3 is given with its conserved first and last residue. The order of the fields is V gene, clone size, D gene, J gene, CDR3 length, CDR3 protein, CDR3 DNA. D genes are given only for firm matches. Clone size is stated in some rows and not others, as once, few, many or a class when expanded.

v_gene: TRBV29-1
abundance: few
d_gene: NA
j_gene: TRBJ2-7
len: 10
CDR3aa: CSEDSNEQYF
CDR3nt: TGCAGCGAGGACTCCAACGAGCAGTACTTC

v_gene: TRBV5-1
abundance: many
d_gene: TRBD2
j_gene: TRBJ2-1
len: 17
CDR3aa: CASRPLAGLSSYNEQFF
CDR3nt: TGCGCCAGCAGGCCTTTAGCGGGGTTGAGCTCCTACAATGAGCAGTTCTTC

v_gene: TRBV7-2
abundance: many
d_gene: TRBD2
j_gene: TRBJ2-3
len: 14
CDR3aa: CASSLSSGKDTQYF
CDR3nt: TGTGCCAGCAGCTTGTCTAGCGGAAAAGATACGCAGTATTTT

v_gene: TRBV20-1
abundance: few
d_gene: NA
j_gene: TRBJ2-1
len: 13
CDR3aa: CSAANWGNNEQFF
CDR3nt: TGCAGTGCCGCGAACTGGGGGAACAATGAGCAGTTCTTC

v_gene: TRBV20-1
abundance: few
d_gene: NA
j_gene: TRBJ1-2
len: 15
CDR3aa: CSATWGGGANYGYTF
CDR3nt: TGCAGTGCTACCTGGGGGGGAGGAGCGAACTATGGCTACACCTTC

v_gene: TRBV6-2/TRBV6-3
abundance: few
d_gene: NA
j_gene: TRBJ1-5
len: 13
CDR3aa: CASSYEGRQPQHF
CDR3nt: TGTGCCAGCAGTTACGAGGGTCGTCAGCCCCAGCATTTT

v_gene: TRBV20-1
abundance: many
d_gene: TRBD2
j_gene: TRBJ2-3
len: 15
CDR3aa: CSARERGLSTDTQYF
CDR3nt: TGCAGTGCTAGGGAGCGGGGCCTTAGCACAGATACGCAGTATTTT

v_gene: TRBV5-1
abundance: many
d_gene: NA
j_gene: TRBJ2-7
len: 11
CDR3aa: CASSLDSEQYF
CDR3nt: TGCGCCAGCAGCTTGGATTCCGAGCAGTACTTC

v_gene: TRBV20-1
abundance: few
d_gene: NA
j_gene: TRBJ1-5
len: 15
CDR3aa: CSAGTAQVPNQPQHF
CDR3nt: TGCAGTGCTGGGACGGCCCAGGTGCCCAATCAGCCCCAGCATTTT

v_gene: TRBV7-2
abundance: many
d_gene: NA
j_gene: TRBJ2-7
len: 15
CDR3aa: CASSLESGPDYEQYF
CDR3nt: TGTGCCAGCAGCTTAGAGTCGGGACCCGACTACGAGCAGTACTTC

v_gene: TRBV14
abundance: few
d_gene: NA
j_gene: TRBJ2-1
len: 17
CDR3aa: CASSLTSLFSSYNEQFF
CDR3nt: TGTGCCAGCAGCCTAACTTCACTCTTTTCGTCCTACAATGAGCAGTTCTTC

v_gene: TRBV5-5
abundance: NA
d_gene: NA
j_gene: TRBJ1-6
len: 15
CDR3aa: CASRGSPSGNSPLHF
CDR3nt: TGTGCCAGCAGGGGGTCCCCCTCTGGGAATTCACCCCTCCACTTT

v_gene: TRBV7-2
abundance: many
d_gene: NA
j_gene: TRBJ2-7
len: 14
CDR3aa: CASSFGQAGGEQYF
CDR3nt: TGTGCCAGCAGCTTCGGGCAGGCAGGAGGAGAGCAGTACTTC

v_gene: TRBV20-1
abundance: NA
d_gene: NA
j_gene: TRBJ2-3
len: 13
CDR3aa: CSAREPRTHTQYF
CDR3nt: TGCAGTGCTAGAGAACCCAGAACGCATACGCAGTATTTT

v_gene: TRBV5-1
abundance: NA
d_gene: NA
j_gene: TRBJ1-6
len: 16
CDR3aa: CASSLEDSDRGSPLHF
CDR3nt: TGCGCCAGCAGCTTGGAGGACAGTGATAGAGGTTCACCCCTCCACTTT

v_gene: TRBV15
abundance: many
d_gene: NA
j_gene: TRBJ2-5
len: 15
CDR3aa: CATSRDQGRSETQYF
CDR3nt: TGTGCCACCAGCAGAGATCAGGGGAGGTCAGAGACCCAGTACTTC

v_gene: TRBV29-1
abundance: NA
d_gene: TRBD2
j_gene: TRBJ2-4
len: 17
CDR3aa: CSASGLQGVVTKNIQYF
CDR3nt: TGCAGCGCCTCGGGACTACAAGGAGTCGTCACCAAAAACATTCAGTACTTC

v_gene: TRBV6-5
abundance: few
d_gene: NA
j_gene: TRBJ2-7
len: 14
CDR3aa: CASSSLTAPYEQYF
CDR3nt: TGTGCCAGCAGTTCGCTGACGGCCCCCTACGAGCAGTACTTC

v_gene: TRBV3-1
abundance: many
d_gene: TRBD2
j_gene: TRBJ2-2
len: 18
CDR3aa: CASSPFAGELLNTGELFF
CDR3nt: TGTGCCAGCAGCCCTTTTGCGGGAGAGTTGTTGAACACCGGGGAGCTGTTTTTT

v_gene: TRBV23-1
abundance: NA
d_gene: TRBD2
j_gene: TRBJ2-4
len: 18
CDR3aa: CASWRTSGRNLAKNIQYF
CDR3nt: TGCGCCAGCTGGAGAACTAGCGGGAGGAATCTAGCCAAAAACATTCAGTACTTC

v_gene: TRBV10-3
abundance: NA
d_gene: NA
j_gene: TRBJ2-7
len: 12
CDR3aa: CAIEDSTYEQYF
CDR3nt: TGTGCCATCGAAGACAGCACCTACGAGCAGTACTTC

v_gene: TRBV12-3/TRBV12-4
abundance: many
d_gene: NA
j_gene: TRBJ1-4
len: 13
CDR3aa: CASSLGLREKLFF
CDR3nt: TGTGCCAGCAGTTTGGGGTTACGGGAAAAACTGTTTTTT

v_gene: TRBV6-5
abundance: NA
d_gene: NA
j_gene: TRBJ2-1
len: 15
CDR3aa: CASRTQPSSYNEQFF
CDR3nt: TGTGCCAGCCGGACTCAGCCGAGCTCCTACAATGAGCAGTTCTTC

v_gene: TRBV19
abundance: once
d_gene: NA
j_gene: TRBJ2-7
len: 13
CDR3aa: CASSNREGHEQYF
CDR3nt: TGTGCCAGTAGTAACAGGGAAGGCCACGAGCAGTACTTC

v_gene: TRBV7-2
abundance: few
d_gene: TRBD2
j_gene: TRBJ2-7
len: 16
CDR3aa: CASSSPGERGSYEQYF
CDR3nt: TGTGCCAGCAGCTCGCCTGGGGAGCGGGGCTCCTACGAGCAGTACTTC

v_gene: TRBV7-3
abundance: few
d_gene: TRBD2
j_gene: TRBJ2-2
len: 15
CDR3aa: CASSQAGRGTGELFF
CDR3nt: TGTGCCAGCAGCCAAGCGGGACGAGGCACCGGGGAGCTGTTTTTT

v_gene: TRBV6-6
abundance: many
d_gene: NA
j_gene: TRBJ2-7
len: 13
CDR3aa: CASKGRDTYEQYF
CDR3nt: TGTGCCAGCAAAGGACGGGATACCTACGAGCAGTACTTC

v_gene: TRBV6-1
abundance: many
d_gene: NA
j_gene: TRBJ2-1
len: 17
CDR3aa: CASSNPPGTTSSREQFF
CDR3nt: TGTGCCAGCAGCAACCCTCCAGGGACAACTTCTTCTAGGGAGCAGTTCTTC

v_gene: TRBV5-1
abundance: many
d_gene: NA
j_gene: TRBJ2-7
len: 12
CDR3aa: CASSLEANEQYF
CDR3nt: TGCGCCAGCAGCTTGGAGGCAAACGAGCAGTACTTC

v_gene: TRBV7-9
abundance: many
d_gene: NA
j_gene: TRBJ2-2
len: 15
CDR3aa: CASSSLSANTGELFF
CDR3nt: TGTGCCAGCAGCTCCCTTTCCGCGAACACCGGGGAGCTGTTTTTT

v_gene: TRBV7-2
abundance: NA
d_gene: NA
j_gene: TRBJ2-3
len: 15
CDR3aa: CASSLWGDSGDTQYF
CDR3nt: TGTGCCAGCAGCTTATGGGGGGACAGTGGGGATACGCAGTATTTT

v_gene: TRBV20-1
abundance: NA
d_gene: TRBD1
j_gene: TRBJ1-1
len: 14
CDR3aa: CSAREGQTNTEAFF
CDR3nt: TGCAGTGCTCGCGAGGGACAGACGAACACTGAAGCTTTCTTT

v_gene: TRBV7-9
abundance: few
d_gene: TRBD1
j_gene: TRBJ2-7
len: 14
CDR3aa: CASSKGQDWNEQYF
CDR3nt: TGTGCCAGCAGCAAGGGACAGGATTGGAACGAGCAGTACTTC

v_gene: TRBV13
abundance: few
d_gene: NA
j_gene: TRBJ2-6
len: 18
CDR3aa: CASSLSAGVTSGANVLTF
CDR3nt: TGTGCCAGCAGCCTGAGTGCAGGGGTCACCTCTGGGGCCAACGTCCTGACTTTC

v_gene: TRBV6-2/TRBV6-3
abundance: many
d_gene: TRBD2
j_gene: TRBJ2-3
len: 15
CDR3aa: CASSDRTSGTDTQYF
CDR3nt: TGTGCCAGCAGTGATCGGACTAGCGGCACAGATACGCAGTATTTT

v_gene: TRBV12-3/TRBV12-4
abundance: few
d_gene: NA
j_gene: TRBJ2-5
len: 13
CDR3aa: CASSYSEVGTQYF
CDR3nt: TGTGCCAGCAGTTACAGCGAGGTTGGGACCCAGTACTTC

v_gene: TRBV7-3
abundance: many
d_gene: NA
j_gene: TRBJ2-1
len: 13
CDR3aa: CASSLTTRGWQFF
CDR3nt: TGTGCCAGCAGCTTAACCACGAGAGGTTGGCAGTTCTTC

v_gene: TRBV29-1
abundance: NA
d_gene: NA
j_gene: TRBJ1-1
len: 11
CDR3aa: CGVEENTEAFF
CDR3nt: TGCGGCGTTGAAGAGAACACTGAAGCTTTCTTT

v_gene: TRBV5-6
abundance: few
d_gene: NA
j_gene: TRBJ2-4
len: 12
CDR3aa: CASSLGERGQYF
CDR3nt: TGTGCCAGCAGCTTGGGGGAGAGGGGTCAGTACTTC

v_gene: TRBV3-1
abundance: few
d_gene: NA
j_gene: TRBJ2-7
len: 14
CDR3aa: CASSQGPLDYEQYF
CDR3nt: TGTGCCAGCAGCCAAGGACCATTAGACTACGAGCAGTACTTC

v_gene: TRBV7-9
abundance: many
d_gene: NA
j_gene: TRBJ2-1
len: 14
CDR3aa: CASSPRGSYNEQFF
CDR3nt: TGTGCCAGCAGCCCGAGGGGCTCCTACAATGAGCAGTTCTTC

v_gene: TRBV10-2
abundance: NA
d_gene: NA
j_gene: TRBJ2-2
len: 14
CDR3aa: CASSRARGSGELFF
CDR3nt: TGCGCCAGCAGTCGGGCAAGAGGCAGCGGGGAGCTGTTTTTT

v_gene: TRBV2
abundance: few
d_gene: NA
j_gene: TRBJ1-3
len: 15
CDR3aa: CASVLAGNSGNTIYF
CDR3nt: TGTGCCAGCGTCCTTGCAGGGAACTCTGGAAACACCATATATTTT

v_gene: TRBV5-5
abundance: NA
d_gene: TRBD1
j_gene: TRBJ2-1
len: 16
CDR3aa: CASSFSGTGGVNEQFF
CDR3nt: TGTGCCAGCAGCTTCAGCGGGACAGGGGGCGTCAATGAGCAGTTCTTC

v_gene: TRBV6-4
abundance: many
d_gene: TRBD2
j_gene: TRBJ2-3
len: 15
CDR3aa: CASSRLAGGTDTQYF
CDR3nt: TGTGCCAGCAGTAGACTAGCGGGAGGCACAGATACGCAGTATTTT

v_gene: TRBV3-1
abundance: NA
d_gene: NA
j_gene: TRBJ2-7
len: 14
CDR3aa: CASSLLGGSYEQYF
CDR3nt: TGTGCCAGCAGCCTCCTCGGCGGATCCTACGAGCAGTACTTC

v_gene: TRBV6-5
abundance: many
d_gene: TRBD1
j_gene: TRBJ1-2
len: 13
CDR3aa: CASSYTGASGYTF
CDR3nt: TGTGCCAGCAGTTACACAGGGGCCTCGGGCTACACCTTC

v_gene: TRBV5-1
abundance: many
d_gene: TRBD2
j_gene: TRBJ2-2
len: 15
CDR3aa: CASSRSGGNTGELFF
CDR3nt: TGCGCCAGCAGCCGTAGCGGGGGGAACACCGGGGAGCTGTTTTTT

v_gene: TRBV5-1
abundance: many
d_gene: NA
j_gene: TRBJ2-7
len: 13
CDR3aa: CASSSVSAYEQYF
CDR3nt: TGCGCCAGCAGCTCCGTTAGTGCCTACGAGCAGTACTTC

v_gene: TRBV7-2
abundance: NA
d_gene: TRBD2
j_gene: TRBJ2-5
len: 16
CDR3aa: CASSLEVGSGKETQYF
CDR3nt: TGTGCCAGCAGCTTAGAGGTTGGGAGCGGGAAAGAGACCCAGTACTTC

v_gene: TRBV20-1
abundance: NA
d_gene: TRBD2
j_gene: TRBJ2-1
len: 15
CDR3aa: CSARGTSGSTDEQFF
CDR3nt: TGCAGTGCTAGAGGGACTAGCGGGAGTACAGATGAGCAGTTCTTC

v_gene: TRBV12-3/TRBV12-4
abundance: NA
d_gene: NA
j_gene: TRBJ2-7
len: 12
CDR3aa: CASSLRGLEQYF
CDR3nt: TGTGCCAGCAGCCTTCGGGGCCTCGAGCAGTACTTC

v_gene: TRBV29-1
abundance: few
d_gene: NA
j_gene: TRBJ1-1
len: 14
CDR3aa: CSVVISARVAEAFF
CDR3nt: TGCAGCGTTGTTATTTCTGCCCGGGTCGCTGAAGCTTTCTTT